Listed here is a single TCR beta chain. The data stem from a study of blood T cells in healthy people across ages. The length of the CDR3 is 14 residues. Germline assignment: CDR1 SGDLS and CDR2 YYNGEE. Trimming stripped 3 bases from V and 4 bases from J, with 13 bases between. A sample-barcoded 5' primer and a J-beta primer mix were used in a second PCR of about 7 to 12 cycles. TCRdb reprocessed the 5' RACE reads via MiXCR and lists one record per CDR3 protein. The sample includes about 640,000 distinct CDR3 sequences, 40% to 50% of them seen just once. This rearrangement joins TRBV9 to TRBJ1-1, with D perhaps TRBD1 (6 bases). The clonotype originates from an elderly man in good health. Sequenced input: blood. The CDR3 loop is CASSANGQITEAFF. The CDR3 bases are TGTGCCAGCAGCGCAAATGGACAGATCACTGAAGCTTTCTTT.